This T cell receptor beta chain was documented in a study of CD8+ T cells in alopecia areata. PBMCs, the starting material, were the source of sorted CD4+ and CD8+ T cells. V lost 5 bases and J 4 bases, leaving 14 bases between the germline ends. CDR3 length: 15 amino acids. Germline lookup yields CDR1 SGHTA and CDR2 FQGTGA. In each case, RNA was isolated and then reverse transcribed into cDNA as the sequencing template. The assay was immunoSEQ multiplex PCR, and TCRdb's table has in-frame clones only and misses some. Among 150,000 or so clones listed, more than 75% were seen once. The material was CD8+ T cells sorted from blood, obtained at week 0. The receptor's source is a human donor with alopecia areata. The gene calls are TRBV7-3 and TRBJ2-2; a possible D gene is TRBD2 (5 bases). CDR3 bases: TGTGCCAGCAGCCCTCATTGGGAGAGCACCGGGGAGCTGTTTTTT. Translated, it gives CASSPHWESTGELFF. The full variable domain, with the rest looked up from reference TRBV7-3 and TRBJ2-2, is GAGVSQTPSNKVTEKGKYVELRCDPISGHTALYWYRQSLGQGPEFLIYFQGTGAADDSGLPNDRFFAVRPEGSVSTLKIQRTERGDSAVYLCASSPHWESTGELFFGEGSRLTVL.